This TCR beta chain appears in the sequencing data of a study of blood T cell repertoires in COVID-19. Background on the study: PBMCs, B-cell-depleted T cells, or T cells were the source of the cDNA or gDNA that made up the material.

The ends were cut back, 7 bases at V and 6 bases at J, with 22 bases in the middle. This CDR3 region has 15 residues. Per germline, CDR1 SQVTM and CDR2 ANQGSEA. Study processing details: Amplifying reference gene primers gave estimates of nucleated cell counts. Here immunoSEQ multiplex PCR was the method, and the copy in TCRdb shows in-frame clones only, minus some. V and J calls and clone size are as listed in that table; D and trimming were resolved from the DNA. The table shows about 200,000 clones, with roughly 83% occurring only once. This chain uses TRBV29-1 with TRBJ2-1; weak D call: TRBD1 (6 bases). The clonotype originates from a man aged 40-49 years with acute COVID-19. Specimen: PBMCs or T cells enriched from blood (not recorded which). For the CDR3, the DNA is TGCAGCGCCCCCCTTCACCGCAGGGGTGCCAATGAGCAGTTCTTC. Translated, it gives CSAPLHRRGANEQFF.